Presented here are 22 T cell receptor beta chains from one specimen sequenced in a study of T-cell memory formation after mild COVID-19. TCRdb ran MiXCR on the 5' RACE reads and lists one entry per CDR3 protein. This sample has fewer than 300,000 distinct CDR3 sequences, with about a sixth found just once. The material sequenced was PBMCs or a T cell subset sorted from them (not recorded which). The receptors originated from a man aged 18 to 35 who had mild COVID-19 (a few samples of this study predate the infection). Cell type and time point are not known.

This clonotype was observed many times. The rearrangement uses TRBV6-6 and TRBJ2-7, with 8 positions matching TRBD1. Germline CDR1 reads MNHNY; CDR2 reads SVGAGI (reference sequence). Losses at the gene ends were 9 bases for V and 1 base for J; bases not matched to a gene: 8. The CDR3 runs 14 residues. The CDR3 reads CASSDRGVSYEQYF. DNA for the CDR3: TGTGCCAGTTCAGACAGGGGTGTTTCCTACGAGCAGTACTTC.

This clonotype was seen ten or more times. The chain uses TRBV28 and TRBJ2-7; maybe TRBD1 (5 bases). Looked up from germline, CDR1 is MDHEN and CDR2 is SYDVKM. The CDR3 has 12 amino acids. V gave up 4 bases and J gave up 3 bases, with 7 bases separating them. The chain's CDR3 is CASSSDSYEQYV. DNA of the CDR3: TGTGCCAGCAGTTCAGACAGCTACGAGCAGTACGTC.

This clonotype was observed a few times. The V and J genes are TRBV4-1 and TRBJ2-4, with TRBD2 matching over 13 bases. This CDR3 is 14 amino acids long. Per germline, CDR1 MGHRA and CDR2 YSYEKL. V was clipped by 8 bases and J by 8 bases; unmatched bases: 6. The CDR3: CASATSGGKDIQYF. The DNA of the CDR3 is TGCGCCAGCGCGACTAGCGGGGGGAAGGACATTCAGTACTTC.

Many counts were recorded for this clonotype. The rearrangement links TRBV5-1 to TRBJ2-3, with TRBD1 matching over 8 bases. This CDR3 region has 20 residues. Germline CDR1 SGHRS, CDR2 YFSETQ. V trimming: 3 bases; J trimming: 1 base; junction bases outside the gene matches: 19. CDR3 region: CASSSTEHISQGVGTDTQYF. The CDR3 nucleotides are TGCGCCAGCAGCTCCACGGAACATATCTCACAGGGGGTTGGCACAGATACGCAGTATTTT.

This rearrangement joins TRBV4-2 to TRBJ1-5; D not resolved. The CDR3 has 15 residues. Trimming cost V 1 base and J 3 bases, with 10 bases left between them. The germline V gene encodes CDR1 LGHNA and CDR2 YNFKEQ. This chain's CDR3 is CASSQAGRFNQPQHF. The CDR3 DNA sequence: TGTGCCAGCAGCCAAGCTGGCAGATTCAATCAGCCCCAGCATTTT.

The CDR3 loop is CASSLRSGGGAYEQYF. The CDR3 nucleotides are TGTGCCAGCAGCTTAAGGTCTGGCGGGGGGGCTTACGAGCAGTACTTC. The chain recombines TRBV7-2 with TRBJ2-7, with 9 bases lining up with TRBD2. Per the germline V gene, CDR1 is SGHTA and CDR2 is FQGNSA. J gave up 4 bases and V 2 bases, and 9 bases lay outside the gene matches. CDR3 length: 16 residues.

The sample holds many counts of this clonotype. This chain links TRBV5-5 with TRBJ2-7, with TRBD1 matching 10 bases. The CDR3 extends over 15 amino acids. The V segment lost 1 base and the J segment 6 bases; nucleotides outside the gene matches: 7. The germline V gene encodes CDR1 SGHKS and CDR2 YYEKEE (reference sequence). The CDR3 reads CASSLTGTGVIEQYV. The CDR3 DNA reads TGTGCCAGCAGCTTGACGGGGACAGGGGTCATCGAGCAGTACGTC.

This clonotype was seen ten or more times. The chain's CDR3 is CASRRVGQQFF. The CDR3 nucleotides are TGTGCCAGCCGCAGGGTCGGGCAGCAGTTCTTC. The V call is TRBV27, the J call TRBJ2-1; weak D call: TRBD1 (5 bases). Trimming pared 8 bases from V and 11 bases from J, leaving 13 bases between. Germline values: CDR1 MNHEY, CDR2 SMNVEV (reference sequence). The CDR3 has 11 amino acids.

This rearrangement joins TRBV6-4 to TRBJ2-1; 7 bases match TRBD1. V lost 4 bases to trimming and J lost 8 bases; unmatched junction nucleotides: 11. The CDR3 is 15 residues long. Germline CDR1 is MRHNA and CDR2 is SNTAGT. The chain's CDR3 is CASSAQPGQYDEQFF. Here the CDR3 DNA reads TGTGCCAGCAGTGCACAACCGGGACAGTACGATGAGCAGTTCTTC.

J is TRBJ2-3 and V is TRBV4-3; 12 nucleotides match TRBD2. Germline lookup yields CDR1 LGHNA and CDR2 YSLEER. The ends lost 2 bases at V and 4 bases at J; junction bases unmatched: 7. This CDR3 spans 17 amino acids. CDR3 in amino acids: CASSQSAGLAGSDTQYF. CDR3 DNA: TGCGCCAGCAGCCAATCGGCCGGACTAGCGGGGTCAGATACGCAGTATTTT.

The V call is TRBV7-7, the J call TRBJ2-7; a possible D gene is TRBD2 (5 bases). This CDR3 is 14 amino acids long. Trimming cost V 5 bases and J 6 bases, with 17 bases left between them. Germline values: CDR1 SSHAT, CDR2 FNYEAQ (reference sequence). DNA of the CDR3: TGTGCCAGCAGCGCCAACCGGGCCAGCGGCGAGCAGTACTTC. It codes for CASSANRASGEQYF. The full variable domain, with the rest looked up from reference TRBV7-7 and TRBJ2-7, is GAGVSQSPRYKVTKRGQDVTLRCDPISSHATLYWYQQALGQGPEFLTYFNYEAQPDKSGLPSDRFSAERPEGSISTLTIQRTEQRDSAMYRCASSANRASGEQYFGPGTRLTVT.

The rearrangement joins TRBV7-8 to TRBJ2-1, with 11 positions matching TRBD2. Germline-derived CDR1 and CDR2 are SGHVS and FQNEAQ. CDR3 size: 18 residues. Trimming removed 3 bases from V and 5 bases from J; junction bases left unmatched: 12. This CDR3 is CASSLATSGGLDNNEQFF. Written as DNA, the CDR3 is TGTGCCAGCAGCTTGGCCACTAGCGGGGGCTTAGATAACAATGAGCAGTTCTTC.

The gene calls are TRBV10-3 and TRBJ2-3; tentative D call: TRBD2 (7 bases). V lost 4 bases and J 0 bases, leaving 14 bases between the germline ends. The CDR3 has 16 amino acids. From germline, CDR1 is ENHRY and CDR2 SYGVKD. The CDR3 here is CAISGERDTSTDTQYF. The DNA of the CDR3 is TGTGCCATCAGTGGCGAGCGGGACACAAGCACAGATACGCAGTATTTT.

The sample holds a few counts of this clonotype. This chain links TRBV6-5 with TRBJ2-7; no clear D gene. The CDR3 is 14 amino acids. The ends were cut back, 0 bases at V and 0 bases at J, with 6 bases in the middle. Germline-derived CDR1 and CDR2 are MNHEY and SVGAGI. The CDR3 spells CASSYSADSYEQYF. CDR3 bases: TGTGCCAGCAGTTACTCGGCAGACTCCTACGAGCAGTACTTC.

The table lists this clonotype with a few counts. J is TRBJ1-4 and V is TRBV20-1; 7 bases map to TRBD1. The CDR3 has 15 amino acids. V was pared by 4 bases and J by 1 base, with 6 bases of the junction left unmatched. Germline V CDR1 and CDR2: DFQATT, SNEGSKA (reference sequence). The CDR3 sequence: CSATPHRGTNEKLFF. The CDR3 DNA is TGCAGTGCTACCCCCCACAGGGGAACTAATGAAAAACTGTTTTTT.

The chain carries TRBV5-1 and TRBJ2-5, with D tentatively TRBD1 (5 bases). This CDR3 region has 14 residues. V shed 4 bases and J shed 4 bases, with 14 bases lying between them. Looked up from germline, CDR1 is SGHRS and CDR2 is YFSETQ. The DNA of the CDR3 is TGCGCCAGCAGCGACGTGCAGGGTGGAGAGACCCAGTACTTC. It is translated as CASSDVQGGETQYF.

This clonotype was recorded at least ten times. The J gene is TRBJ2-3, the V gene TRBV7-2; tentatively, D is TRBD1 (5 bases). CDR3 length: 17 amino acids. Germline-derived CDR1 and CDR2 are SGHTA and FQGNSA. Trimming removed 4 bases from V and 2 bases from J, with 19 bases in between. Written as DNA, the CDR3 is TGTGCCAGCAGCTCCAATTTTGGGTACAGGTACACAGATACGCAGTATTTT. Its protein product is CASSSNFGYRYTDTQYF.

The V gene is TRBV6-1, the J gene TRBJ2-7, with TRBD1 matching 7 bases. With V trimmed by 7 bases and J by 2 bases, 11 bases remained unmatched. Germline V lookup: CDR1 MNHNS, CDR2 SASEGT. The CDR3 sequence is 15 residues long. This CDR3 reads CASNPGTAVTYEQYF. For the CDR3, the DNA is TGTGCCAGCAACCCCGGGACAGCCGTGACCTACGAGCAGTACTTC.

There are a few counts of this clonotype. This rearrangement joins TRBV20-1 to TRBJ2-1; 11 bases align to TRBD1. The trim removed 6 bases at V and 7 bases at J, leaving 2 bases unmatched. Germline assignment: CDR1 DFQATT and CDR2 SNEGSKA (reference sequence). The CDR3 consists of 12 residues. CDR3 sequence: CSAWDRGNEQFF. CDR3 DNA: TGCAGTGCCTGGGACAGGGGGAATGAGCAGTTCTTC.

This chain links TRBV4-3 with TRBJ2-2; no clear D gene. The CDR3 has 14 amino acids. Per germline, CDR1 LGHNA and CDR2 YSLEER. The germline V and J ends were trimmed by 0 bases and 5 bases, with 7 bases remaining between them. The CDR3 loop reads CASSQDGDTGELFF. The CDR3 coding sequence is TGCGCCAGCAGCCAAGATGGGGATACCGGGGAGCTGTTTTTT.

This clonotype was detected only a few times. The chain recombines TRBV5-1 with TRBJ2-1, with D unclear. CDR3 length: 14 amino acids. V gave up 1 base and J gave up 3 bases, with 8 bases separating them. In germline, CDR1 is SGHRS, CDR2 YFSETQ. CDR3 sequence reads: CASSLSQDYNEQFF. In nucleotides, the CDR3 is TGCGCCAGCAGCTTGTCTCAGGACTACAATGAGCAGTTCTTC.

This clonotype was recorded a few times. The chain employs TRBV20-1 and TRBJ1-2, with 10 bases that match TRBD1. The trim removed 6 bases at V and 1 base at J, leaving 5 bases unmatched. The germline gives CDR1 DFQATT, CDR2 SNEGSKA (reference sequence). The CDR3 extends over 14 amino acids. CDR3 nucleotides: TGCAGTGCCCCCGGGACAGGGGATAACTATGGCTACACCTTC. It encodes CSAPGTGDNYGYTF.